A selection of T cell receptor beta chains follows, all from one sample in a study of T-cell reconstitution after alpha-beta-depleted transplantation in children. TCRdb reprocessed the PCR reads via MiXCR and lists one record per CDR3 protein. This table has 280,000 or so distinct CDR3 sequences, approximately 10% appearing once. Sequenced here: peripheral blood, sampled 180 days after TCRalphabeta/CD19-depleted stem cell transplant. These receptors were obtained from a male patient between 2 and 10 years old who had a stem cell transplant for chronic granulomatous disease, so the T cells may come from the graft donor. Each CDR3 is given with its conserved first and last residue. A D gene is named only where the DNA matches it firmly. Clone size is not always given. Where it is, it says once, few, many or a class for expanded clones.

TRBJ2-5,TRBD1,TRBV7-3,many,15,TGTGCCAGCAGCCCGACGACAGGGATCCAAGAGACCCAGTACTTC,CASSPTTGIQETQYF
TRBJ1-4,.,TRBV5-1,many,14,TGCGCCAGCAGCCTGACAGGCCTTAATGAAAAACTGTTTTTT,CASSLTGLNEKLFF
TRBJ2-3,TRBD2,TRBV9,many,16,TGTGCCAGCAGCGTAGCCCCGGGAGGGCCGGTAGATACGCAGTATTTT,CASSVAPGGPVDTQYF
TRBJ1-5,.,TRBV6-5,once,19,TGTGCCTGCTGTTTCCTCAAGGGGGGCCGGGGATATAGCAATCAGCCCCAGCATTTT,CACCFLKGGRGYSNQPQHF
TRBJ2-1,TRBD2,TRBV5-6,few,18,TGTGCCAGCAGCTATTACCCTTTAGCGGGAGGAGGAAACAATGAGCAGTTCTTC,CASSYYPLAGGGNNEQFF
TRBJ2-3,TRBD2,TRBV5-1,many,16,TGCGCCAGCAGCTATGGTGGGACTAGCGGCACAGATACGCAGTATTTT,CASSYGGTSGTDTQYF
TRBJ1-2,.,TRBV28,many,12,TGTGCCAGCAGTATCCTAGGGGATGGCTACACCTTC,CASSILGDGYTF
TRBJ1-2,.,TRBV6-1,.,14,TGTGCCAGCAAAACACAGGAGGAGAGCTATGGCTACACCTTC,CASKTQEESYGYTF
TRBJ1-2,.,TRBV7-9,.,16,TGTGCCAGCAGCTTAGGGAGCGGCAGCAGACAAAATGGCTACACCTTC,CASSLGSGSRQNGYTF
TRBJ2-3,.,TRBV10-3,many,10,TGTGCCATCGGGACAGATACGCAGTATTTT,CAIGTDTQYF